The present T cell receptor (beta chain) was sequenced within a study of molecular identifiers for immune sequencing clone quantification. A single record per CDR3 protein comes from TCRdb applying MiXCR to the PCR reads. The sample consists of 40,000 or so distinct CDR3 sequences, roughly 19% of them appearing once. Germline CDR1 reads MDHEN; CDR2 reads SYDVKM. V was pared by 2 bases and J by 1 base, with 4 bases of the junction left unmatched. CDR3 size: 15 residues. Sorting recovered naive CD8 T cells on a CD8+CD4-CCR7+CD45RA+ profile. In its sample, this clonotype was seen many times. The source of this sequence is a human donor in good health. Some libraries in this study had Jurkat cell RNA spiked in. The chain carries TRBV28 and TRBJ2-5; TRBD2 aligns across 7 bases. Sequenced sample: naive CD8+ T cells from blood, with Jurkat cell RNA spiked in. Indicated subset: FACS-sorted CD8+CD4-CCR7+CD45RA+ naive T cells. The CDR3 DNA follows: TGTGCCAGCAGTTTAGCGGGAGTCGCCCAAGAGACCCAGTACTTC. Translating gives CASSLAGVAQETQYF.